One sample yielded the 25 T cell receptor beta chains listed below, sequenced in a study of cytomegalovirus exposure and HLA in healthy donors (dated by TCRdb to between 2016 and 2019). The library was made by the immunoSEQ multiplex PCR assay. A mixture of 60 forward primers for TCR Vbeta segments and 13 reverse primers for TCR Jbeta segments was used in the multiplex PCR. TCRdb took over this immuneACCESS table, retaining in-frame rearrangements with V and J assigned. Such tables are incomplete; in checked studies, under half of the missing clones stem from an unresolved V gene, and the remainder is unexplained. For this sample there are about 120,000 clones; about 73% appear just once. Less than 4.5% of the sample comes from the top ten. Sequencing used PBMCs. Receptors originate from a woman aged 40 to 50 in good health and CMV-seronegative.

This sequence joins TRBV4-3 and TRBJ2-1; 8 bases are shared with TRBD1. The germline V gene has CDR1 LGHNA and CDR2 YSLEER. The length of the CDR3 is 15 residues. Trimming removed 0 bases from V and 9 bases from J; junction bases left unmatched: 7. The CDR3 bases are TGCGCCAGCAGCCAAGACCCAGGGGGCTGGGGTGAGCAGTTCTTC. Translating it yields CASSQDPGGWGEQFF.

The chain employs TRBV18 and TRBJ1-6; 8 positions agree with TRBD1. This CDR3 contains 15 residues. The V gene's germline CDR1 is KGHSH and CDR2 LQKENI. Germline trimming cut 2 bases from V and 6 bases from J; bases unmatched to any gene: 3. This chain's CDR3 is CASSPNQGANSPLHF. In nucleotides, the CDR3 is TGTGCCAGCTCACCAAATCAGGGGGCTAATTCACCCCTCCACTTT.

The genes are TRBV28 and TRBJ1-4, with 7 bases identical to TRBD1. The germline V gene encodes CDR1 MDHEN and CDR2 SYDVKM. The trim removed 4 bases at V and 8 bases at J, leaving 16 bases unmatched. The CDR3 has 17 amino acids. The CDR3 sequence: CASSSPILEGAQEKLFF. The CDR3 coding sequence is TGTGCCAGCAGTTCCCCCATCTTGGAGGGGGCTCAGGAAAAACTGTTTTTT.

The CDR3 loop reads CASSVETGEAGELFF. The CDR3 DNA follows: TGTGCCAGCAGTGTTGAGACAGGGGAGGCCGGGGAGCTGTTTTTT. The gene calls are TRBV2 and TRBJ2-2; 8 bases fit TRBD1. This CDR3 has 15 residues. From germline, CDR1 is SNHLY and CDR2 FYNNEI. The V segment lost 4 bases and the J segment 6 bases; nucleotides outside the gene matches: 7.

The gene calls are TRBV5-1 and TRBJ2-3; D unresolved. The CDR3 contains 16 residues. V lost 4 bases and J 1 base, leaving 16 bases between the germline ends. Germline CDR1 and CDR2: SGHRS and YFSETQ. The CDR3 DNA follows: TGCGCCAGCAGCCCCCTTAGCAATCCAGGCACAGATACGCAGTATTTT. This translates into CASSPLSNPGTDTQYF. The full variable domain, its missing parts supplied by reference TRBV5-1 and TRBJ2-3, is KAGVTQTPRYLIKTRGQQVTLSCSPISGHRSVSWYQQTPGQGLQFLFEYFSETQRNKGNFPGRFSGRQFSNSRSEMNVSTLELGDSALYLCASSPLSNPGTDTQYFGPGTRLTVL.

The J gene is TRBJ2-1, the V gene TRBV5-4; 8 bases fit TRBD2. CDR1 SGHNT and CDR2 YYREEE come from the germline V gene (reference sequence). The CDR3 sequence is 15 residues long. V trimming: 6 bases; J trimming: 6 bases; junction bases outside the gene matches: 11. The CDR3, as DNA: TGTGCCAGCAACTCCCCGGGGGGGCCTTTCAATGAGCAGTTCTTC. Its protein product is CASNSPGGPFNEQFF.

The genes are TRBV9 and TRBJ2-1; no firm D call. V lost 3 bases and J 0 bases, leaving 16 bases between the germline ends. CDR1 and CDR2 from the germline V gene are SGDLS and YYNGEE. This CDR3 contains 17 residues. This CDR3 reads CASSGPRSRGSYNEQFF. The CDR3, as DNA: TGTGCCAGCAGCGGTCCCAGATCGCGAGGCTCCTACAATGAGCAGTTCTTC.

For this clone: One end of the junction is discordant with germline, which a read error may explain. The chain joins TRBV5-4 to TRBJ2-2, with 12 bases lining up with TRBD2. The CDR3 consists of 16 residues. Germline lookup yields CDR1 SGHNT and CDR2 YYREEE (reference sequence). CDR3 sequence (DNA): TGTGCCAGCAGCCCCATGACTAGCGGGAGATCCGGGGAGCTGCTTTTT. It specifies CASSPMTSGRSGELLF.

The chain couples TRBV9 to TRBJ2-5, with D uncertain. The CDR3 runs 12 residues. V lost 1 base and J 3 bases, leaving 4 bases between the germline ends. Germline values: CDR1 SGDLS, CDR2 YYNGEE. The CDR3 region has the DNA TGTGCCAGCAGCGTATCCGAAGAGACCCAGTACTTC. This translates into CASSVSEETQYF. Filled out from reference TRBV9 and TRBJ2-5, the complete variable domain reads DSGVTQTPKHLITATGQRVTLRCSPRSGDLSVYWYQQSLDQGLQFLIQYYNGEERAKGNILERFSAQQFPDLHSELNLSSLELGDSALYFCASSVSEETQYFGPGTRLLVL.

The CDR3: CASSMGSLSGNTIYF. The CDR3 DNA is TGTGCCAGTAGTATGGGGAGTCTCTCTGGAAACACCATATATTTT. The rearrangement links TRBV19 to TRBJ1-3, with unresolved D. Per germline, CDR1 LNHDA and CDR2 SQIVND (reference sequence). V dropped 3 bases and J dropped 0 bases, with 9 bases sitting between them. This CDR3 comprises 15 residues.

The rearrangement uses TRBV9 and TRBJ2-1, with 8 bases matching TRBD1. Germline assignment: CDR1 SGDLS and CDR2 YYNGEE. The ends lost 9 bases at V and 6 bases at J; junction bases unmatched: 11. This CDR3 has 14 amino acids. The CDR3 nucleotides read TGTGCCACTAGTTCGGGGGACAGGAGCAATGAGCAGTTCTTC. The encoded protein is CATSSGDRSNEQFF.

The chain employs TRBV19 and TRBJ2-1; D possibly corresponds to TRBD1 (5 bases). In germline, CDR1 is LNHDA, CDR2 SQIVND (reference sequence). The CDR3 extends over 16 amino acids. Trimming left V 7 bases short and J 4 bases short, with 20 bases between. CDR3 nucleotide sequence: TGTGCCAGTACCCCGACCTGGACATCCGGATACAATGAGCAGTTCTTC. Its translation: CASTPTWTSGYNEQFF.

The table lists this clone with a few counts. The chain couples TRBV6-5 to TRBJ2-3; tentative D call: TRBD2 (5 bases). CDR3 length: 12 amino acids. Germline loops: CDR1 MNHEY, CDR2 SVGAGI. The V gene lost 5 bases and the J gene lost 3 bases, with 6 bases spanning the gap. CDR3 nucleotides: TGTGCCAGCAGTCCGGGAACAGATACGCAGTATTTT. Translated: CASSPGTDTQYF.

CDR3 region: CASSLGARISYSGANVLTF. The CDR3 nucleotides are TGTGCCAGCAGCTTAGGCGCCAGGATAAGTTACTCTGGGGCCAACGTCCTGACTTTC. The V and J genes are TRBV7-8 and TRBJ2-6; D unclear. CDR3 length equals 19 residues. Trimming shortened V by 1 base and J by 0 bases, and 16 bases separated the two germline ends. Germline assignment: CDR1 SGHVS and CDR2 FQNEAQ.

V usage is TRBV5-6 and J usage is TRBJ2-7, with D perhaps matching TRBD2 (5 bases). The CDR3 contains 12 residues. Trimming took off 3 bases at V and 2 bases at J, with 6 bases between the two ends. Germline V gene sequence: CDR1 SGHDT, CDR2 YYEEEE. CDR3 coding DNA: TGTGCCAGCAGCTACGGGACCTACGAGCAGTACTTC. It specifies CASSYGTYEQYF.

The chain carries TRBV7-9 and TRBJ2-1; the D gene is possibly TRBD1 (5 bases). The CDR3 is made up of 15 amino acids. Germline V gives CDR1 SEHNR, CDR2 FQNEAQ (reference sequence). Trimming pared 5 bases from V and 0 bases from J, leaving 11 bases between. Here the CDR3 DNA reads TGTGCCAGCAGCACCAGACAGAGCTCCTACAATGAGCAGTTCTTC. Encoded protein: CASSTRQSSYNEQFF.

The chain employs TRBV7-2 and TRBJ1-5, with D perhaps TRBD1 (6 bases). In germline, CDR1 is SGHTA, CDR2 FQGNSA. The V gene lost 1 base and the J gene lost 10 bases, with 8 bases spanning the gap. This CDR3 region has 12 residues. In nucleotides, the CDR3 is TGTGCCAGCAGCTTAGACAGGGCCCCCCAGCATTTT. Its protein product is CASSLDRAPQHF.

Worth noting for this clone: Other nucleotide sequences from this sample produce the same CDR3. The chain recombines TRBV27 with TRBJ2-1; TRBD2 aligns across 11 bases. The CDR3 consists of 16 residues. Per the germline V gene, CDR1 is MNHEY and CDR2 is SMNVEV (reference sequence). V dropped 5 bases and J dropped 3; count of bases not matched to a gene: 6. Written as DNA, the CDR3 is TGTGCCAGCAGTGCCCCGGGACTAGCGGTCTACAATGAGCAGTTCTTC. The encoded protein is CASSAPGLAVYNEQFF.

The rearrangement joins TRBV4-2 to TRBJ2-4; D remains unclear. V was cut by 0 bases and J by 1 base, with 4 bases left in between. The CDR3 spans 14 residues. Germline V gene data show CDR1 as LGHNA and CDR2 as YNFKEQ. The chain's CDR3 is CASSQESAKNIQYF. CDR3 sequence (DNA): TGTGCCAGCAGCCAAGAGTCGGCCAAAAACATTCAGTACTTC.

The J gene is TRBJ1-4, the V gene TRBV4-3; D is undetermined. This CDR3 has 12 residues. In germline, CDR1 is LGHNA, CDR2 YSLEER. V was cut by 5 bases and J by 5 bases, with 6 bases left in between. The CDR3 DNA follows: TGCGCCAGCAGCGAACTAAATGAAAAACTGTTTTTT. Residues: CASSELNEKLFF.

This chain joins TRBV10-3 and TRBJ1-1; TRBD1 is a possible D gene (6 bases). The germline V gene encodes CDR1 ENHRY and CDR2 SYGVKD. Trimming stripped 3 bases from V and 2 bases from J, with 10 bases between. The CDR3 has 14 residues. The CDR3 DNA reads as TGTGCCATCAGTGACCAGGGGAGTAACACTGAAGCTTTCTTT. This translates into CAISDQGSNTEAFF.

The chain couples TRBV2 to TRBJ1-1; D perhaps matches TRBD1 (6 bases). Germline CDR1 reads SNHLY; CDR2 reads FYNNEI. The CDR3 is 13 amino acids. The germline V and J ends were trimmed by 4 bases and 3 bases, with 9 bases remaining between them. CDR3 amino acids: CASSAQGYTEAFF. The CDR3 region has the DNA TGTGCCAGCAGTGCGCAGGGGTACACTGAAGCTTTCTTT.

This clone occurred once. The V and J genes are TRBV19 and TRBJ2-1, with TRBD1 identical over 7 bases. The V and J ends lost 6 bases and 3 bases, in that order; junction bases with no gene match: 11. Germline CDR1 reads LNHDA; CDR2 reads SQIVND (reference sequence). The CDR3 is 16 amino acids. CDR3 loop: CASSLIGQALYNEQFF. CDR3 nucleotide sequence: TGTGCCAGTAGCCTGATCGGACAGGCCCTCTACAATGAGCAGTTCTTC.

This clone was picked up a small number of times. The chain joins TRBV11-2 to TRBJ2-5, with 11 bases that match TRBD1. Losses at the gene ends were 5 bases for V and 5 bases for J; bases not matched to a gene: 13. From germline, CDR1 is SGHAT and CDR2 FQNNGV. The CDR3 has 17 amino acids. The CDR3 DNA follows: TGTGCCAGCAGCCACGAATGGAGGACAGGGGGCCGGGAGACCCAGTACTTC. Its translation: CASSHEWRTGGRETQYF.

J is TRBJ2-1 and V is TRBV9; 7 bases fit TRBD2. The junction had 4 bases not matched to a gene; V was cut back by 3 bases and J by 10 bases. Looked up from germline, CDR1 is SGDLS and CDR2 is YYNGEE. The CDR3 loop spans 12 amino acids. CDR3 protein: CASSASGTEQFF. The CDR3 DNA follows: TGTGCCAGCAGCGCCAGCGGGACCGAGCAGTTCTTC.